The clone carrying this TCR beta chain was seen many times. Its antigen remains unknown. Sample-barcoded 5' priming and a J-beta primer mix drove a second PCR of roughly 6 to 12 cycles. From the 5' RACE reads, TCRdb called clonotypes with MiXCR, one entry per CDR3 protein. The table shows 800,000 to 950,000 distinct CDR3 sequences, with under 35% occurring only once. These data belong to a study of blood T cells in healthy people across ages. At least 5 micrograms of total RNA were extracted per sample. Findings of the study overall: Across the age range, TCR beta diversity per million T cells fell in a roughly linear way.

This CDR3 has 15 amino acids. Per germline, CDR1 MDHEN and CDR2 SYDVKM. The V gene end was trimmed by 3 bases and the J gene end by 3 bases; junction bases not matched to a gene: 6. These records were also assigned to another study, of T cells of mothers and their children. From that report: Whatever RNA was extracted went entirely into cDNA synthesis, at approximately 1.4 ug per 15 ul. Addition of sample barcodes and 2-4 random nucleotides occurred through the M1S primer of the second PCR.

Material for sequencing was blood. The J gene is TRBJ2-3, the V gene TRBV28; 7 bases are a match to TRBD1. The source of this sequence is a woman between 40 and 55 years old in good health. This chain's CDR3 is CASSFRGGRTDTQYF. Written as DNA, the CDR3 is TGTGCCAGCAGTTTCCGAGGGGGCAGGACAGATACGCAGTATTTT. Full variable domain (outside the CDR3, taken from reference TRBV28 and TRBJ2-3): DVKVTQSSRYLVKRTGEKVFLECVQDMDHENMFWYRQDPGLGLRLIYFSYDVKMKEKGDIPEGYSVSREKKERFSLILESASTNQTSMYLCASSFRGGRTDTQYFGPGTRLTVL.